Given below is one TCR beta chain in context. Germline lookup yields CDR1 MDHEN and CDR2 SYDVKM. The CDR3 totals 15 residues. With 4 bases removed from V and 4 bases from J, the gap between germline ends came to 13 bases. The data originate from a study of blood T cell repertoires in COVID-19. The method was immunoSEQ multiplex PCR; TCRdb's version includes in-frame clones alone and lacks a portion of them. The sample lists 25,000 to 30,000 clones; roughly nine tenths were seen once. V and J are TRBV28 and TRBJ1-4; weak D call: TRBD1 (5 bases). Sequenced sample: peripheral blood. The TCR originated in a human donor in a cohort sampled during active COVID-19. CDR3 in amino acids: CASSYDSGNNEKLFF. CDR3 in DNA: TGTGCCAGCAGTTACGACAGCGGGAATAATGAAAAACTGTTTTTT.